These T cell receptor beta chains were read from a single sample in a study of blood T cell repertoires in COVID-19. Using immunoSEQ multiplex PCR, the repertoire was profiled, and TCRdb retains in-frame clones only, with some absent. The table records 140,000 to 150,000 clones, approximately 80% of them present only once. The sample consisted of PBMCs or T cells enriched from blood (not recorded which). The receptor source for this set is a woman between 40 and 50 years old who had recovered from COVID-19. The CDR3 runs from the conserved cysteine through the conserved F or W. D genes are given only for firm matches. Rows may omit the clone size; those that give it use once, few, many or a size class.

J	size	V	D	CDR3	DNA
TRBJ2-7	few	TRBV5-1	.	CASNQGRNNEQYF	TGCGCCAGCAACCAGGGGAGAAACAACGAGCAGTACTTC
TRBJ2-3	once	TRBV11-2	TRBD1	CASSPGQVKSTDTQYF	TGTGCCAGCAGCCCGGGACAGGTTAAGAGCACAGATACGCAGTATTTT
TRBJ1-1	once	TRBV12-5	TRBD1	CASGLPTGGPNTEAFF	TGTGCTAGTGGTTTGCCGACAGGGGGACCGAACACTGAAGCTTTCTTT
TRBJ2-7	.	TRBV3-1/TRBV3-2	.	CASSPGYGLRYEQYF	TGTGCCAGCAGCCCAGGGTATGGACTACGGTACGAGCAGTACTTC
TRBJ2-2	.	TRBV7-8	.	CASSLNHPGELFF	TGTGCCAGCAGCTTAAATCATCCCGGGGAGCTGTTTTTT
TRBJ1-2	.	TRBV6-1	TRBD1	CASSEFWTGGAIGYTF	TGTGCCAGCAGTGAATTTTGGACAGGGGGCGCAATTGGCTACACCTTC
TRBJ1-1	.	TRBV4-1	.	CASSQLQVEGTEAFF	TGCGCCAGCAGCCAACTTCAGGTAGAGGGCACTGAAGCTTTCTTT
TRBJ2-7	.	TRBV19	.	CASSPNYSYEQYF	TGTGCCAGTAGTCCCAACTACTCCTACGAGCAGTACTTC
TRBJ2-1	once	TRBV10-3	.	CAISETGRSEQFF	TGTGCCATCAGTGAGACAGGTAGGTCCGAGCAGTTCTTC
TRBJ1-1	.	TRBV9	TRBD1	CASSVGDVGDREAFF	TGTGCCAGCAGCGTAGGAGATGTTGGGGACAGGGAAGCTTTCTTT
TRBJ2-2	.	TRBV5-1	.	CASSRTGSANTGELFF	TGCGCCAGCAGCCGAACAGGTTCCGCGAACACCGGGGAGCTGTTTTTT
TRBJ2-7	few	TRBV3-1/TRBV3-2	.	CASSLRGGEQYF	TGTGCCAGCAGCCTACGAGGGGGCGAGCAGTACTTC
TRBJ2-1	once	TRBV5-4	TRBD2	CASSLDGGGRNEQFF	TGTGCCAGCAGCTTGGACGGGGGGGGCCGGAATGAGCAGTTCTTC
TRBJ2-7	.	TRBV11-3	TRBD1	CASSEDRNSYEQYF	TGTGCCAGCAGCGAGGACAGGAACTCCTACGAGCAGTACTTC
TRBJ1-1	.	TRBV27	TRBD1	CASSFSGGLTEAFF	TGTGCCAGCAGTTTTTCAGGGGGCCTGACTGAAGCTTTCTTT
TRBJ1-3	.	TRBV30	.	CAFFPGNTIYF	TGTGCCTTCTTTCCTGGAAACACCATATATTTT
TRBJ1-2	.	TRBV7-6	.	CASSLAGRGGDGYTF	TGTGCCAGCAGCTTAGCCGGCAGGGGAGGGGATGGCTACACCTTC
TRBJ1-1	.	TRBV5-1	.	CASSLGSTMNTEAFF	TGCGCCAGCAGCTTGGGGAGTACCATGAACACTGAAGCTTTCTTT